A single sample is the source of the 13 T cell receptor beta chains below, sequenced in a study of B cell selection in AIRE deficiency. Sorting defined conventional CD4 T cells as CD4+CD127+. Sequencing used immunoSEQ multiplex PCR; TCRdb keeps in-frame clones, though not all of them. The sample shows fewer than 30,000 clones, just under 97% of them seen only once. What was sequenced was conventional CD4+ T cells sorted from PBMCs. The receptor source for this set is a human donor with AIRE deficiency.

The rearrangement joins TRBV29-1 to TRBJ1-1; 7 bases are a match to TRBD1. CDR1 and CDR2 from the germline V gene are SQVTM and ANQGSEA. The CDR3 sequence is 17 residues long. J was trimmed by 1 base and V by 7 bases; bases with no gene match: 18. CDR3 amino acids: CSARRSRGVSWNTEAFF. In DNA form, the CDR3 reads TGCAGCGCTCGACGGTCCAGGGGGGTATCCTGGAACACTGAAGCTTTCTTT.

J is TRBJ1-2 and V is TRBV20-1; tentatively, D is TRBD1 (5 bases). The CDR3 is made up of 10 amino acids. Trimming left V 6 bases short and J 7 bases short, with 9 bases between. Germline lookup yields CDR1 DFQATT and CDR2 SNEGSKA (reference sequence). CDR3 loop: CSATTAGYTF. CDR3 nucleotides: TGCAGTGCAACGACAGCTGGCTACACCTTC.

V and J are TRBV5-1 and TRBJ1-5; D may be TRBD1 (5 bases). Germline assignment: CDR1 SGHRS and CDR2 YFSETQ. The CDR3 is made up of 17 amino acids. The ends were cut back, 4 bases at V and 0 bases at J, with 17 bases in the middle. The CDR3 sequence is CASSPGIPGYSNQPQHF. CDR3 DNA sequence: TGCGCCAGCAGCCCAGGAATCCCAGGGTATAGCAATCAGCCCCAGCATTTT.

The chain is built from TRBV5-5 and TRBJ2-5; D is perhaps TRBD1 or TRBD2 (6 bases each). The length of the CDR3 is 16 residues. Trimming removed 3 bases from V and 5 bases from J, with 20 bases in between. Per the germline V gene, CDR1 is SGHKS and CDR2 is YYEKEE (reference sequence). CDR3 bases: TGTGCCAGCAGCTCTATCCTCGGGGGCAGGGTCGAGACCCAGTACTTC. This gives the protein CASSSILGGRVETQYF.

The rearrangement uses TRBV19 and TRBJ1-4, with 7 nucleotides matching TRBD1. The trim removed 4 bases at V and 3 bases at J, leaving 5 bases unmatched. Germline V gives CDR1 LNHDA, CDR2 SQIVND (reference sequence). This CDR3 comprises 15 residues. The CDR3: CASSRKGQSNEKLFF. CDR3 nucleotide sequence: TGTGCCAGTAGTAGAAAGGGACAGTCTAATGAAAAACTGTTTTTT.

The chain couples TRBV28 to TRBJ2-7; 12 bases align to TRBD2. This CDR3 spans 15 amino acids. Germline CDR1 MDHEN, CDR2 SYDVKM. V lost 7 bases, J lost 10 bases, and 14 bases stayed unmatched. The CDR3 DNA reads TGTGCCAGCAATTCACCGGGACTAGCGGGCAGGCCACAGTACTTC. Its protein is CASNSPGLAGRPQYF.

This chain joins TRBV7-9 and TRBJ1-2; D is perhaps TRBD1 (5 bases). This CDR3 comprises 14 residues. The V gene lost 2 bases and the J gene lost 5 bases, with 12 bases spanning the gap. CDR1 is SEHNR and CDR2 is FQNEAQ in the germline V gene (reference sequence). CDR3 nucleotides: TGTGCCAGCAGCTTAAGTGGCAGGGAGTATGGCTACACCTTC. This encodes CASSLSGREYGYTF.

The V and J genes are TRBV28 and TRBJ1-2; TRBD1 might be the D (5 bases). Germline CDR1 and CDR2: MDHEN and SYDVKM. The CDR3 length is 14 residues. V lost 6 bases and J lost 2, with 13 bases in between. The CDR3 nucleotides are TGTGCCAGCAGGGGCCCCGGGGGAAACTATGGCTACACCTTC. Translation gives CASRGPGGNYGYTF.

The chain joins TRBV10-2 to TRBJ2-7; a possible D gene is TRBD1 (5 bases). Trimming removed 0 bases at V and 3 bases at J, with 9 bases between. The CDR3 runs 14 residues. In germline, CDR1 is WSHSY, CDR2 SAAADI. The CDR3 nucleotides are TGCGCCAGCAGTGAGTCTAAGGGGCTCTACGAGCAGTACTTC. This codes for CASSESKGLYEQYF.

V and J are TRBV2 and TRBJ2-7; 7 bases are shared with TRBD1. Germline assignment: CDR1 SNHLY and CDR2 FYNNEI. This CDR3 region has 13 residues. Losses at the gene ends were 9 bases for V and 0 bases for J; bases not matched to a gene: 5. Here the CDR3 DNA reads TGTGCCAGTCGAAGACAGGGCTCCTACGAGCAGTACTTC. This translates into CASRRQGSYEQYF.

The rearrangement uses TRBV28 and TRBJ2-7; D assignment may be TRBD1 or TRBD2 (6 bases each). Trimming removed 7 bases from V and 6 bases from J, with 10 bases in between. CDR3 length: 11 residues. Germline V CDR1 and CDR2: MDHEN, SYDVKM. The CDR3 spells CASNEGGEQYF. The CDR3 coding sequence is TGTGCCAGCAACGAGGGGGGCGAGCAGTACTTC.

CDR3 in amino acids: CASSLLGQGIAGYTF. The CDR3 coding sequence is TGTGCCAGCAGTCTCCTGGGACAGGGGATCGCTGGCTACACCTTC. The gene calls are TRBV6-4 and TRBJ1-2; 10 bases agree with TRBD1. CDR1 and CDR2 (germline): MRHNA, SNTAGT. This CDR3 is 15 amino acids long. After removal of 5 bases from V and 7 bases from J, the junction contained 10 bases not matched to a gene.

The rearrangement joins TRBV10-3 to TRBJ2-5, with 7 bases identical to TRBD1. This CDR3 is built from 14 residues. Unmatched junction bases numbered 4, after V lost 5 bases and J lost 1 base. Germline CDR1 ENHRY, CDR2 SYGVKD. Here the CDR3 reads CAISNTGVQETQYF. The CDR3 region has the DNA TGTGCCATCAGTAATACAGGGGTCCAAGAGACCCAGTACTTC.